This T cell receptor (beta chain) originates from a study of OX40 agonist ivuxolimab in advanced cancers. At the level of the study: Every 2 weeks, patients got intravenous ivuxolimab at one of six dose levels (0.01-10 mg/kg). Partial responses were achieved by three patients, one with hepatocellular carcinoma and two with cutaneous melanoma.

Study-level findings and limits: Compared with CD4+, CD8+ T cells on average had more expanded clones.

The CDR3 is 13 amino acids. Trimming pared 5 bases from V and 6 bases from J, leaving 13 bases between. CDR1 is LNHDA, CDR2 SQIVND, per germline (reference sequence). Note on this clone: Its antigen remains unknown.

Sequenced by immunoSEQ multiplex PCR; TCRdb stores in-frame clones only, minus some. The table shows about 13,000 clones, with under 80% occurring only once. This rearrangement joins TRBV19 to TRBJ1-1, with no clear D. This TCR was recovered from an adult with an advanced solid tumor such as melanoma, head and neck, liver or kidney cancer. Specimen: CD4+ or CD8+ T cells sorted from blood, collected in a trial of the OX40 agonist ivuxolimab. The CDR3 bases are TGTGCCAGTAGTCCGGGGAGAAGTCCTGAAGCTTTCTTT. It translates to CASSPGRSPEAFF.